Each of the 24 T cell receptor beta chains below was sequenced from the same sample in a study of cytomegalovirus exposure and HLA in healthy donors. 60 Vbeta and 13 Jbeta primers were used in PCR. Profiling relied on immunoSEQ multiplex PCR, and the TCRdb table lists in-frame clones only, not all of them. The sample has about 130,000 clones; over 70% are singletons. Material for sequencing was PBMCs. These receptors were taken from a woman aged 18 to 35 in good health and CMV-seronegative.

DNA of the CDR3: TGTGCCTCCTCATGGGGGCTAGCGGGCCACAATGAGCAGTTCTTC. Protein: CASSWGLAGHNEQFF. The rearrangement joins TRBV30 to TRBJ2-1; 8 bases are a match to TRBD2. CDR3 length: 15 residues. CDR1 and CDR2 from the germline V gene are GTSNPN and SVGIG (reference sequence). After removal of 7 bases from V and 5 bases from J, the junction contained 13 bases not matched to a gene.

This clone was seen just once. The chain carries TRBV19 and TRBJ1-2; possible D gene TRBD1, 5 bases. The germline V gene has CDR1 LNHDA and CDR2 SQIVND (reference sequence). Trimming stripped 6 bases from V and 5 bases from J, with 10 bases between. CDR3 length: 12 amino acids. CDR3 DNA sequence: TGTGCCAGTAGCTTCAGGGATTATGGCTACACCTTC. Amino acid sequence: CASSFRDYGYTF.

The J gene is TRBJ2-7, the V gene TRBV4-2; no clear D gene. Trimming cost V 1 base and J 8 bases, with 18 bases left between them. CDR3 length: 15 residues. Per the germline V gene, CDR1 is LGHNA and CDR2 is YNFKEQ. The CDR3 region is CASSQVLENPPKQYF. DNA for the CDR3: TGTGCCAGCAGCCAAGTTCTCGAGAACCCTCCAAAGCAGTACTTC.

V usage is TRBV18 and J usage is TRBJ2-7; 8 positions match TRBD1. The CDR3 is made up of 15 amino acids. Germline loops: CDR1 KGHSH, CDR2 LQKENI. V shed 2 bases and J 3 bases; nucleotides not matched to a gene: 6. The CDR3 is CASSPTGGRSYEQYF. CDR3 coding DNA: TGTGCCAGCTCACCAACAGGGGGGCGTAGCTACGAGCAGTACTTC.

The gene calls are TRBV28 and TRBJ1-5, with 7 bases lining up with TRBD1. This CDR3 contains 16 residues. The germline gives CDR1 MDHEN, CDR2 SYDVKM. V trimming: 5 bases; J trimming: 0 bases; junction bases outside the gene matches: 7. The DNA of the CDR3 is TGTGCCAGCAGTCCTAGGGGGCAGGTTAGCAATCAGCCCCAGCATTTT. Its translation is CASSPRGQVSNQPQHF.

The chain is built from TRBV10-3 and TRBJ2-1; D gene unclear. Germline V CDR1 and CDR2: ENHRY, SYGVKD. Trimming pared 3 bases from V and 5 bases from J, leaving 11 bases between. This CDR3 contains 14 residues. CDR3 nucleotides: TGTGCCATCAGTGATACGTACTCGCACAATGAGCAGTTCTTC. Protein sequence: CAISDTYSHNEQFF.

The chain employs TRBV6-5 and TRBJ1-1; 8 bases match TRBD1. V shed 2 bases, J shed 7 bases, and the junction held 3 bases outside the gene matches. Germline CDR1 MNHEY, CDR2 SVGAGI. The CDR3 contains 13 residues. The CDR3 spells CASSYGTGHEAFF. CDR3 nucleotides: TGTGCCAGCAGTTACGGGACAGGCCATGAAGCTTTCTTT.

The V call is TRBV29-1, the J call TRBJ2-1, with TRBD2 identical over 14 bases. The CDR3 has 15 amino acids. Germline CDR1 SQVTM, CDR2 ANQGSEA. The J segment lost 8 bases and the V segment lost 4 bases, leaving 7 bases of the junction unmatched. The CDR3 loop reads CSVVGTSGSWDEQFF. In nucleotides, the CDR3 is TGCAGCGTTGTTGGGACTAGCGGGAGTTGGGATGAGCAGTTCTTC.

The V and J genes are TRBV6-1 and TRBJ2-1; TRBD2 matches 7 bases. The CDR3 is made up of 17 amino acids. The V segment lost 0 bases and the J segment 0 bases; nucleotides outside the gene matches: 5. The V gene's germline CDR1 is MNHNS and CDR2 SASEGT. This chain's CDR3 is CASSEAGRGSSYNEQFF. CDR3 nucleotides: TGTGCCAGCAGTGAAGCAGGGCGGGGGAGCTCCTACAATGAGCAGTTCTTC.

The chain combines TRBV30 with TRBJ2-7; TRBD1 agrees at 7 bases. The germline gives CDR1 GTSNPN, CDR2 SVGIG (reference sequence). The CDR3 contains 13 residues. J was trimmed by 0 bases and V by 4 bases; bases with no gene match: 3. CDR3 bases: TGTGCCTGGATAGACAGGGACTCCTACGAGCAGTACTTC. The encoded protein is CAWIDRDSYEQYF.

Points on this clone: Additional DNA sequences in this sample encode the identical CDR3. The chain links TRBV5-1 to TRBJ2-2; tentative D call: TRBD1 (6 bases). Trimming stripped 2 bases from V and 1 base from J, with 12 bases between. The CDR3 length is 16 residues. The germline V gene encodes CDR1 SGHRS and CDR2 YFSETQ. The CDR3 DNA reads TGCGCCAGCAGCTTACCAGGGGCTGGGAACACCGGGGAGCTGTTTTTT. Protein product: CASSLPGAGNTGELFF.

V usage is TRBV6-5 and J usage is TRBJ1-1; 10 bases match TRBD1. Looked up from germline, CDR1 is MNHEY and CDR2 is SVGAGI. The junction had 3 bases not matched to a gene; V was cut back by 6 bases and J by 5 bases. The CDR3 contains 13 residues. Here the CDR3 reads CASSRDRGTEAFF. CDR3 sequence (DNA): TGTGCCAGCAGCCGGGACAGGGGTACTGAAGCTTTCTTT.

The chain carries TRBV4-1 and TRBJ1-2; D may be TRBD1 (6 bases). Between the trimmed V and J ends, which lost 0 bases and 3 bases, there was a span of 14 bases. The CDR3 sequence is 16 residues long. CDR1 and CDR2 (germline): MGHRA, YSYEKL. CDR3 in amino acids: CASSQDPQGLYYGYTF. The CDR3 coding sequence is TGCGCCAGCAGCCAAGATCCCCAGGGGTTATACTATGGCTACACCTTC.

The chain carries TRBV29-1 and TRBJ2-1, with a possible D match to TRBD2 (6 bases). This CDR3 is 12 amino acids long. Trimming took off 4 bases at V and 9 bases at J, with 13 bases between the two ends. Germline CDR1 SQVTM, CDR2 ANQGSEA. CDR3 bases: TGCAGCGTTGGGGACCCGCGGGGTGAGCAGTTCTTC. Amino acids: CSVGDPRGEQFF.

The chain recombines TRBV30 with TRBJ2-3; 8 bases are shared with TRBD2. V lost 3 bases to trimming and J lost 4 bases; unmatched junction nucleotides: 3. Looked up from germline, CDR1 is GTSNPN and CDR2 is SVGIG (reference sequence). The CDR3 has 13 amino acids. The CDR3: CAWSPGGADTQYF. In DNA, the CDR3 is TGTGCCTGGAGCCCGGGAGGGGCAGATACGCAGTATTTT. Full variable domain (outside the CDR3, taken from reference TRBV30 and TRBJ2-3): SQTIHQWPATLVQPVGSPLSLECTVEGTSNPNLYWYRQAAGRGLQLLFYSVGIGQISSEVPQNLSASRPQDRQFILSSKKLLLSDSGFYLCAWSPGGADTQYFGPGTRLTVL.

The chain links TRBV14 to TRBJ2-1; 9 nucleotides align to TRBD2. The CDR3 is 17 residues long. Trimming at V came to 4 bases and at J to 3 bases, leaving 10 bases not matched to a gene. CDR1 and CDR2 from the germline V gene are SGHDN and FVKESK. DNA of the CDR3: TGTGCCAGCAGCCCACCTAGCGGGGCTTACCTCTACAATGAGCAGTTCTTC. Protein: CASSPPSGAYLYNEQFF.

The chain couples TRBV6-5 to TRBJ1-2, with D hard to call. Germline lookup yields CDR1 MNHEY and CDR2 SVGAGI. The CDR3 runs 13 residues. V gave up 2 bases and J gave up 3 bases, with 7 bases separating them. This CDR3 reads CASSYRGYYGYTF. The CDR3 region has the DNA TGTGCCAGCAGTTACCGGGGTTACTATGGCTACACCTTC.

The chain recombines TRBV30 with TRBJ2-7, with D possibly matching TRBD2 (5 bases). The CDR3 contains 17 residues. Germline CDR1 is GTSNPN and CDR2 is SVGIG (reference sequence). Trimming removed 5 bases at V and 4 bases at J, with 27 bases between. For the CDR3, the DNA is TGTGCCTGGCAGTGGGCTTCGGACTCTCTCCCCATATACGAGCAGTACTTC. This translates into CAWQWASDSLPIYEQYF.

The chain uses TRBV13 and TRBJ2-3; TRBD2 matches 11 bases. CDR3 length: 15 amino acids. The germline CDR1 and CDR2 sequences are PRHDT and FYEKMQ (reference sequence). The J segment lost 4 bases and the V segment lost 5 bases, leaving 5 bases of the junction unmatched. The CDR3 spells CASSISGRGPDTQYF. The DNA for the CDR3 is TGTGCCAGCAGCATTAGCGGGAGGGGCCCAGATACGCAGTATTTT.

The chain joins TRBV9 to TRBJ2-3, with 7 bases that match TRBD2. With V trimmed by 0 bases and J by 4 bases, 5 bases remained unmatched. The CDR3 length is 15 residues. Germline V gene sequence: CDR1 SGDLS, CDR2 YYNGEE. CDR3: CASSVVGGSSDTQYF. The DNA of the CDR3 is TGTGCCAGCAGCGTAGTCGGCGGGAGTTCAGATACGCAGTATTTT.

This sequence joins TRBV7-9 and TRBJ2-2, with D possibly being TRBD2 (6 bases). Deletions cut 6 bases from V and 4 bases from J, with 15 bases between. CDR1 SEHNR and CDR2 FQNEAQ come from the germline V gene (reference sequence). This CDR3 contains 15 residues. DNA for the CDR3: TGTGCCAGCAGTCAAGGGGCGGGGACCACCGGGGAGCTGTTTTTT. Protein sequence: CASSQGAGTTGELFF.

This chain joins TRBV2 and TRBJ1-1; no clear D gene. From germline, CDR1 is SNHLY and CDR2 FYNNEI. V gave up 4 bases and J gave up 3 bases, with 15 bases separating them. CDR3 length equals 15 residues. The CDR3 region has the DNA TGTGCCAGCAGTGCGGTGAACAGTTGGGACACTGAAGCTTTCTTT. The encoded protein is CASSAVNSWDTEAFF.

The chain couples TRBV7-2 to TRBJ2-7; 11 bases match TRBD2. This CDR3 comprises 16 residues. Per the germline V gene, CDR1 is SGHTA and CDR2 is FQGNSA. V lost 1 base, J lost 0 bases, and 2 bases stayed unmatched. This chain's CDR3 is CASSLGTSGSSYEQYF. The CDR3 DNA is TGTGCCAGCAGCTTAGGTACTAGCGGGAGCTCCTACGAGCAGTACTTC.

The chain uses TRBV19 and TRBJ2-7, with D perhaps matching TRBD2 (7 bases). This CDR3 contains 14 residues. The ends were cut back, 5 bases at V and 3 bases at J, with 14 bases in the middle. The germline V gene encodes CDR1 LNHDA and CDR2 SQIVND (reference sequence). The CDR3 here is CASSGGGADYEQYF. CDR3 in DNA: TGTGCCAGTAGTGGTGGGGGGGCGGACTACGAGCAGTACTTC.